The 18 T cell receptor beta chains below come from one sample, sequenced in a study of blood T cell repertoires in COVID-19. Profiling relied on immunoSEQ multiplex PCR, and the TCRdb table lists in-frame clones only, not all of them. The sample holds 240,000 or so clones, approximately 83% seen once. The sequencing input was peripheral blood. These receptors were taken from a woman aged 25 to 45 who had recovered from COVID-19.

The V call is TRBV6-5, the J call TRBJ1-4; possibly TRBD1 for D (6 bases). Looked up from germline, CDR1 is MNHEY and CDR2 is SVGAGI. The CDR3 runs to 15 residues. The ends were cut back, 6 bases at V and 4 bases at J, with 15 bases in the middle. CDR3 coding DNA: TGTGCCAGCAGATCCCTGGACAGCCTTAATGAAAAACTGTTTTTT. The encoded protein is CASRSLDSLNEKLFF.

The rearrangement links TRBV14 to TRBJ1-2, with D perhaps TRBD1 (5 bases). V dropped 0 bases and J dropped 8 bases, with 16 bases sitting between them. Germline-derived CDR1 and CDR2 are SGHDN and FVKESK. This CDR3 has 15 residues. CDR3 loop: CASSQDLAGKLGYTF. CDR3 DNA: TGTGCCAGCAGCCAAGATCTGGCAGGGAAGTTGGGCTACACCTTC.

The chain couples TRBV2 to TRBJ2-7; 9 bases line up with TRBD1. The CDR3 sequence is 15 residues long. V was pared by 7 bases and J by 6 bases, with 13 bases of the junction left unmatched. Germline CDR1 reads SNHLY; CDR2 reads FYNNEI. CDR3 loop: CASIAPGDRAGEQYF. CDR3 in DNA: TGTGCCAGCATTGCGCCGGGGGACAGGGCTGGCGAGCAGTACTTC.

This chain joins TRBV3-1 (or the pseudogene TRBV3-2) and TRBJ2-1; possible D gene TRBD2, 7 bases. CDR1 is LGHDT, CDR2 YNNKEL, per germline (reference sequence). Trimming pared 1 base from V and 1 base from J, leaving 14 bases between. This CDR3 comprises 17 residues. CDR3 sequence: CASSQGDYRESYNEQFF. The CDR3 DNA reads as TGTGCCAGCAGCCAAGGGGACTACAGGGAGTCCTACAATGAGCAGTTCTTC.

CDR3 sequence reads: CASSIAGPSYNEQFF. The CDR3 nucleotides read TGTGCCAGCAGCATAGCGGGGCCATCCTACAATGAGCAGTTCTTC. The chain couples TRBV5-4 to TRBJ2-1, with 8 bases matching TRBD2. Germline values: CDR1 SGHNT, CDR2 YYREEE (reference sequence). V dropped 4 bases and J dropped 1; count of bases not matched to a gene: 4. The CDR3 loop spans 15 amino acids. Full variable domain (remainder filled in from reference TRBV5-4 and TRBJ2-1): ETGVTQSPTHLIKTRGQQVTLRCSSQSGHNTVSWYQQALGQGPQFIFQYYREEENGRGNFPPRFSGLQFPNYSSELNVNALELDDSALYLCASSIAGPSYNEQFFGPGTRLTVL.

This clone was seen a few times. DNA of the CDR3: TGTGCCAGCAGCTTGCGTTACAGCGAGCAGTACTTC. Its translation is CASSLRYSEQYF. The chain uses TRBV5-6 and TRBJ2-7, with D unresolved. The CDR3 has 12 amino acids. The V end was cut by 1 base, the J end by 6 bases, with 8 bases between. Germline lookup yields CDR1 SGHDT and CDR2 YYEEEE. The full variable domain, completed using reference TRBV5-6 and TRBJ2-7, is DAGVTQSPTHLIKTRGQQVTLRCSPKSGHDTVSWYQQALGQGPQFIFQYYEEEERQRGNFPDRFSGHQFPNYSSELNVNALLLGDSALYLCASSLRYSEQYFGPGTRLTVT.

DNA of the CDR3: TGTGCCAGCAGCCAAGGGCGGGGGGCTAATGAGCAGTTCTTC. Amino acid sequence: CASSQGRGANEQFF. The V gene is TRBV3-1 (or the pseudogene TRBV3-2), the J gene TRBJ2-1, with TRBD2 identical over 8 bases. The CDR3 covers 14 residues. J was trimmed by 7 bases and V by 1 base; bases with no gene match: 3. From germline, CDR1 is LGHDT and CDR2 YNNKEL (reference sequence).

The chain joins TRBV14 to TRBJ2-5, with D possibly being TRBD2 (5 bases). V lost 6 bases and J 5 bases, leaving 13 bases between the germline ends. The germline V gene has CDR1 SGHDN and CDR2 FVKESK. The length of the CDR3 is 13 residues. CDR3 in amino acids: CASRRRTEETQYF. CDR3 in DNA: TGTGCCAGCAGAAGGAGGACGGAGGAGACCCAGTACTTC.

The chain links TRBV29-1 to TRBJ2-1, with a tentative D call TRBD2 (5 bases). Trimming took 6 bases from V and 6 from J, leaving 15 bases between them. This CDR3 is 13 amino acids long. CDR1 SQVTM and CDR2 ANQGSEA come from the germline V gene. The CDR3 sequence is CSVRDGVGNEQFF. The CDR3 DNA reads TGCAGCGTCCGGGATGGGGTAGGCAATGAGCAGTTCTTC.

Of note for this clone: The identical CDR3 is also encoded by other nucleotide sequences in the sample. DNA of the CDR3: TGTGCCAGCAGCCAAGATCGTCTGGCAGGCGAGACCCAGTACTTC. Amino acids: CASSQDRLAGETQYF. The V gene is TRBV3-1 (or the pseudogene TRBV3-2), the J gene TRBJ2-5; D uncertain. This CDR3 has 15 amino acids. The germline V gene encodes CDR1 LGHDT and CDR2 YNNKEL (reference sequence). Trimming removed 0 bases at V and 5 bases at J, with 13 bases between.

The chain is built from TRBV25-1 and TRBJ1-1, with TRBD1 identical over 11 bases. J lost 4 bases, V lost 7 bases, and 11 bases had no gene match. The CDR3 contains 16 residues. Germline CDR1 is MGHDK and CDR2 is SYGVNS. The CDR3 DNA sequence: TGTGCCAGCACCGACCGGACAGGGGGCTTTGGCACTGAAGCTTTCTTT. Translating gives CASTDRTGGFGTEAFF.

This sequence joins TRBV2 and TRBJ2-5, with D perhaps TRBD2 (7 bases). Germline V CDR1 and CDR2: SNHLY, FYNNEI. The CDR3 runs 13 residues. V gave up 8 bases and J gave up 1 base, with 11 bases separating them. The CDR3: CASGGARQETQYF. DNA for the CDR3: TGTGCCAGCGGGGGGGCCCGCCAAGAGACCCAGTACTTC.

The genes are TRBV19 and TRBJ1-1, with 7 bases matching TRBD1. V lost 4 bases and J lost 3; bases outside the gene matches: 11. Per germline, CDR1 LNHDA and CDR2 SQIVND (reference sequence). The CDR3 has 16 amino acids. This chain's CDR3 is CASSTLTGDKYTEAFF. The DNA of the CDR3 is TGTGCCAGTAGTACCCTAACAGGGGATAAGTACACTGAAGCTTTCTTT.

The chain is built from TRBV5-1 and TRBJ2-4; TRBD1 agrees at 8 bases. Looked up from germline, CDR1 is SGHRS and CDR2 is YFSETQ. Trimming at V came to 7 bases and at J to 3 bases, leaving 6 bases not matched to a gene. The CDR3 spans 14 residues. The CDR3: CASQPGGVKNIQYF. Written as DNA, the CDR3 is TGCGCCAGCCAACCAGGGGGCGTCAAAAACATTCAGTACTTC.

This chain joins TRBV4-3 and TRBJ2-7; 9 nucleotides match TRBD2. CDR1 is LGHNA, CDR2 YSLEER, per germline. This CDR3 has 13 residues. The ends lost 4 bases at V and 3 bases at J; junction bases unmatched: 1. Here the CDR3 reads CASSLTSGYEQYF. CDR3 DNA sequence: TGCGCCAGCAGCCTGACTAGCGGCTACGAGCAGTACTTC.

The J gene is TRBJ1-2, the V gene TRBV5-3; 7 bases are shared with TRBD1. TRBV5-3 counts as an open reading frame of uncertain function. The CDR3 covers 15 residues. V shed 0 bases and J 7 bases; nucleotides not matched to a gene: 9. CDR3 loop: CARSLAPDRLIGYTF. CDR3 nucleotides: TGTGCCAGAAGCTTGGCTCCGGACAGGCTGATTGGCTACACCTTC.

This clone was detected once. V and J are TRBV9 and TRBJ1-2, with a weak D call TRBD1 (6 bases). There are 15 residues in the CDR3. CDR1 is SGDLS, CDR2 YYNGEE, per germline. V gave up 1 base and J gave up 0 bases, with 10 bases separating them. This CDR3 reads CASSVTWTANYGYTF. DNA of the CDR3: TGTGCCAGCAGCGTAACCTGGACAGCTAACTATGGCTACACCTTC. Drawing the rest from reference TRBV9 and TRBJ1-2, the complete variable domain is DSGVTQTPKHLITATGQRVTLRCSPRSGDLSVYWYQQSLDQGLQFLIQYYNGEERAKGNILERFSAQQFPDLHSELNLSSLELGDSALYFCASSVTWTANYGYTFGSGTRLTVV.

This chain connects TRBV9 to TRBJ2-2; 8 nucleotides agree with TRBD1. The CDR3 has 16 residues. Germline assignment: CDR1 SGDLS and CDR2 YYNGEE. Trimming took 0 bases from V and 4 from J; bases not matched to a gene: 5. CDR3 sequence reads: CASSVGQGASTGELFF. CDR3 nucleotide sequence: TGTGCCAGCAGCGTAGGGCAGGGGGCTTCCACCGGGGAGCTGTTTTTT.